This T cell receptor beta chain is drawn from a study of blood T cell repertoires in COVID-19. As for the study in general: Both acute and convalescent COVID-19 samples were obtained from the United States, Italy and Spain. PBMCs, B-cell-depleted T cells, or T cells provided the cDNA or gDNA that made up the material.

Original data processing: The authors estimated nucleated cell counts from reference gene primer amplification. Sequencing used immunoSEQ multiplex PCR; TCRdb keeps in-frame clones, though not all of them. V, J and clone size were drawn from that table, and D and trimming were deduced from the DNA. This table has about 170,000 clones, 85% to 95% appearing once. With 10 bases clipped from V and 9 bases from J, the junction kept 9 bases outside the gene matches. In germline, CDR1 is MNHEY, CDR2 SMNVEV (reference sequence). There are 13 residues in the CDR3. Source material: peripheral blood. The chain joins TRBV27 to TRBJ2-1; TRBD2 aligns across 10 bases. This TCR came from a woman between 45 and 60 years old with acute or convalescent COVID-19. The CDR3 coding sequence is TGTGCCACCACATTTTTAGCGGGAGGTGAGCAGTTCTTC. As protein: CATTFLAGGEQFF.